Below are 11 T cell receptor beta chains sequenced from a single sample in a study of blood T cell repertoires in COVID-19. Generated by immunoSEQ multiplex PCR, the TCRdb table keeps only in-frame clones and is missing some. The sample carries about 84,000 clones, 83% recorded once. Sequenced: peripheral blood. Receptors were obtained from an elderly woman with acute or convalescent COVID-19.

The CDR3 spells CATSDSSGSGDTQYF. For the CDR3, the DNA is TGTGCCACCAGTGATTCTAGCGGGAGTGGAGATACGCAGTATTTT. V and J are TRBV24-1 and TRBJ2-3, with 10 bases identical to TRBD2. V lost 2 bases and J lost 5; bases outside the gene matches: 3. This CDR3 region has 15 residues. Germline V gene data show CDR1 as KGHDR and CDR2 as SFDVKD.

V usage is TRBV4-2 and J usage is TRBJ2-3; 9 bases align to TRBD2. V lost 0 bases, J lost 2 bases, and 3 bases stayed unmatched. This CDR3 region has 16 residues. Per the germline V gene, CDR1 is LGHNA and CDR2 is YNFKEQ. The CDR3 loop is CASSQDIAGVTDTQYF. The DNA for the CDR3 is TGTGCCAGCAGCCAAGATATAGCGGGGGTCACAGATACGCAGTATTTT.

The chain has TRBV6-1 and TRBJ1-4, with D unresolved. This CDR3 comprises 13 residues. Trimming pared 2 bases from V and 7 bases from J, leaving 8 bases between. Germline-derived CDR1 and CDR2 are MNHNS and SASEGT. CDR3 nucleotides: TGTGCCAGCAGTGAACTACCCGGTGAAAAACTGTTTTTT. Translating it yields CASSELPGEKLFF.

V is TRBV5-1 and J is TRBJ2-1; TRBD2 matches 11 bases. This CDR3 region has 14 residues. CDR1 and CDR2 (germline): SGHRS, YFSETQ. V trimming: 3 bases; J trimming: 7 bases; junction bases outside the gene matches: 3. The CDR3 region has the DNA TGCGCCAGCAGCTCGGGACTAGCGGTTAATGAGCAGTTCTTC. Its translation is CASSSGLAVNEQFF. The whole variable domain, remainder taken from reference TRBV5-1 and TRBJ2-1, is KAGVTQTPRYLIKTRGQQVTLSCSPISGHRSVSWYQQTPGQGLQFLFEYFSETQRNKGNFPGRFSGRQFSNSRSEMNVSTLELGDSALYLCASSSGLAVNEQFFGPGTRLTVL.

J is TRBJ2-3 and V is TRBV2; 7 bases agree with TRBD2. J gave up 2 bases and V 6 bases, and 8 bases lay outside the gene matches. Per the germline V gene, CDR1 is SNHLY and CDR2 is FYNNEI. The CDR3 consists of 15 residues. The CDR3 sequence is CASRKAGDPTDTQYF. CDR3 DNA sequence: TGTGCCAGCAGGAAGGCGGGAGACCCCACAGATACGCAGTATTTT.

The CDR3 loop reads CASSKLAEEETQYF. The CDR3, as DNA: TGTGCCAGTAGTAAGCTAGCGGAGGAAGAGACCCAGTACTTC. The rearrangement joins TRBV19 to TRBJ2-5; 7 bases are a match to TRBD2. Germline V lookup: CDR1 LNHDA, CDR2 SQIVND (reference sequence). Losses at the gene ends were 4 bases for V and 3 bases for J; bases not matched to a gene: 5. This CDR3 is built from 14 residues.

This rearrangement joins TRBV4-1 to TRBJ1-5; weak D call: TRBD1 (6 bases). The germline V gene encodes CDR1 MGHRA and CDR2 YSYEKL. The V gene lost 1 base and the J gene lost 5 bases, with 9 bases spanning the gap. The CDR3 is 14 residues long. DNA of the CDR3: TGCGCCAGCAGCCAAGTACAGGGCGATCAGCCCCAGCATTTT. This codes for CASSQVQGDQPQHF.

The rearrangement joins TRBV6-2 or TRBV6-3 to TRBJ2-2, with D possibly matching TRBD1 (5 bases). The CDR3 consists of 14 residues. V lost 2 bases and J 5 bases, leaving 9 bases between the germline ends. In germline, CDR1 is MNHEY, CDR2 SVGEGT. The CDR3 spells CASSYGRATGELFF. As DNA, the CDR3 is TGTGCCAGCAGTTACGGCAGGGCTACCGGGGAGCTGTTTTTT.

CDR3 sequence reads: CASSLMDWRDTQYF. The CDR3 bases are TGTGCCAGCAGCTTAATGGACTGGCGGGATACGCAGTATTTT. The chain couples TRBV11-2 to TRBJ2-3; possible D gene TRBD2, 5 bases. Trimming took off 2 bases at V and 6 bases at J, with 12 bases between the two ends. Germline assignment: CDR1 SGHAT and CDR2 FQNNGV. The CDR3 is made up of 14 amino acids.

The CDR3 sequence: CASSLSSVYNEQFF. CDR3 DNA: TGTGCCAGCAGCTTATCTAGCGTTTACAATGAGCAGTTCTTC. The chain carries TRBV13 and TRBJ2-1, with D perhaps matching TRBD2 (6 bases). CDR3 size: 14 residues. V dropped 2 bases and J dropped 4 bases, with 9 bases sitting between them. CDR1 is PRHDT, CDR2 FYEKMQ, per germline (reference sequence).

The rearrangement joins TRBV5-1 to TRBJ1-2; TRBD1 is a possible D gene (5 bases). The CDR3 runs to 14 residues. The germline V gene has CDR1 SGHRS and CDR2 YFSETQ. V lost 3 bases to trimming and J lost 0 bases, with 9 bases between them. The CDR3 DNA reads TGCGCCAGCAGCTCGGACACAGCTAACTATGGCTACACCTTC. This encodes CASSSDTANYGYTF.